Described below is a single T cell receptor (beta chain) sequence and its context. This entry comes from a study of response to subunit inactivated influenza vaccine. CDR1 is SGHTA and CDR2 is FQGTGA in the germline V gene. V was cut by 5 bases and J by 0 bases, with 21 bases left in between. This CDR3 is built from 18 residues. Each CDR3 protein is one row after TCRdb ran MiXCR on the RT-PCR reads. The profile covers roughly 190,000 distinct CDR3 sequences, with approximately 12% appearing a single time and roughly 29% taken by the ten largest. These data were likewise used in another study, on T cells expressing NK-cell markers. That source reports: The cDNA for TCR beta came from 5'RACE template switching with UMIs. Topping the CD3+CD56-NKG2C+ fraction as well were these clonotypes, in a handful of donors.

The clonotype originates from a man in his forties or fifties who received an inactivated influenza vaccine. The chain links TRBV7-3 to TRBJ2-3; D possibly corresponds to TRBD2 (6 bases). The sample in question was CD8+ T cells sorted from PBMCs, obtained approximately 13 days after vaccination. The CDR3 DNA reads as TGTGCCAGCAGCCTCACGGGGCTAGCGACCTCTAGCACAGATACGCAGTATTTT. It encodes CASSLTGLATSSTDTQYF.